What follows are 25 T cell receptor beta chains derived from one specimen sequenced in a study of shared clonotypes between healthy human individuals. The table came from immunoSEQ multiplex PCR; TCRdb's copy has only in-frame clones and leaves some out. Of 950,000 to 1,200,000 clones in the sample, 60% to 85% were seen once. The specimen was memory CD4+ T cells from PBMCs. Noted subset: CD45RA-negative fraction. These receptors were collected from a man aged 18 to 35 in good health. Some clones in this sample may be carry-over from other donors' samples.

V and J are TRBV4-1 and TRBJ2-7; 11 bases match TRBD2. Germline CDR1 MGHRA, CDR2 YSYEKL. Trimming cost V 3 bases and J 1 base; bases outside gene matches: 5. The CDR3 extends over 16 amino acids. The CDR3 DNA reads TGCGCCAGCAGCCAGATGGGGACTAGCGGATCCTACGAGCAGTACTTC. Translation gives CASSQMGTSGSYEQYF.

The V gene is TRBV6-6, the J gene TRBJ2-7; 14 bases agree with TRBD2. Germline values: CDR1 MNHNY, CDR2 SVGAGI (reference sequence). Trimming removed 5 bases from V and 4 bases from J; junction bases left unmatched: 7. This CDR3 has 16 amino acids. The CDR3 reads CASSTGLAGEGYEQYF. DNA of the CDR3: TGTGCCAGCAGTACGGGACTAGCGGGAGAAGGGTACGAGCAGTACTTC.

This chain uses TRBV30 with TRBJ2-1; a weak D match, TRBD2 (5 bases). The germline V and J ends were trimmed by 2 bases and 10 bases, with 12 bases remaining between them. Germline V gives CDR1 GTSNPN, CDR2 SVGIG (reference sequence). The CDR3 has 12 amino acids. CDR3 DNA: TGTGCCTGGAGTCCCGGACTGGGGGAGCAGTTCTTC. It specifies CAWSPGLGEQFF. The variable domain in full, completed from reference TRBV30 and TRBJ2-1, reads SQTIHQWPATLVQPVGSPLSLECTVEGTSNPNLYWYRQAAGRGLQLLFYSVGIGQISSEVPQNLSASRPQDRQFILSSKKLLLSDSGFYLCAWSPGLGEQFFGPGTRLTVL.

The table lists this clone with a count of one. J is TRBJ2-2 and V is TRBV27; the match to TRBD2 covers 10 bases. Germline assignment: CDR1 MNHEY and CDR2 SMNVEV (reference sequence). V shed 8 bases and J 1 base; nucleotides not matched to a gene: 16. The CDR3 is 19 residues long. For the CDR3, the DNA is TGTGCCAGCCAAACCGTTATAGCGGGAGGATGGAAGAACACCGGGGAGCTGTTTTTT. The encoded protein is CASQTVIAGGWKNTGELFF.

For this clone: The junction does not match germline at one end; this may be a read error. This chain joins TRBV7-9 and TRBJ1-5; 8 bases map to TRBD1. Per germline, CDR1 SEHNR and CDR2 FQNEAQ (reference sequence). This CDR3 comprises 17 residues. Here the CDR3 DNA reads TGTGCCGGCAGCTTCTACCTAGGACAGGGTGGCTATCAGCCCCAGCATTTT. Amino acid sequence: CAGSFYLGQGGYQPQHF.

The chain is built from TRBV7-3 and TRBJ2-7; 8 nucleotides line up with TRBD1. J was trimmed by 5 bases and V by 2 bases; bases with no gene match: 8. CDR1 is SGHTA, CDR2 FQGTGA, per germline. The CDR3 runs to 15 residues. In nucleotides, the CDR3 is TGTGCCAGCAGCTTAGGGCCAAACAGGGGGGACGAGCAGTACTTC. Its protein is CASSLGPNRGDEQYF.

This clone turned up a few times. The gene calls are TRBV5-5 and TRBJ1-2, with D possibly matching TRBD1 (5 bases). V was clipped by 2 bases and J by 4 bases, with 6 bases between them. The CDR3 is 12 residues long. The V gene's germline CDR1 is SGHKS and CDR2 YYEKEE (reference sequence). CDR3 sequence (DNA): TGTGCCAGCAGCTTCCAGGGCTATGGCTACACCTTC. This encodes CASSFQGYGYTF.

On this clone itself: This sample also contains other DNA sequences that code for the same CDR3. V gene TRBV7-9 combines with J gene TRBJ1-1; the match to TRBD1 covers 7 bases. The CDR3 contains 14 residues. J gave up 4 bases and V 3 bases, and 5 bases lay outside the gene matches. Germline CDR1 is SEHNR and CDR2 is FQNEAQ (reference sequence). The CDR3 spells CASSFQGGSTEAFF. Written as DNA, the CDR3 is TGTGCCAGCAGCTTCCAGGGGGGGAGCACTGAAGCTTTCTTT.

The chain links TRBV18 to TRBJ1-1; D remains unclear. Germline CDR1 and CDR2: KGHSH and LQKENI. V lost 2 bases and J 5 bases, leaving 15 bases between the germline ends. The CDR3 has 15 amino acids. The CDR3 spells CASSPGSPPRTEAFF. DNA for the CDR3: TGTGCCAGCTCACCAGGGTCGCCCCCCAGGACTGAAGCTTTCTTT.

Concerning this clone: This same CDR3 is encoded by further DNA sequences in the sample. The chain carries TRBV28 and TRBJ2-5, with 14 bases fitting TRBD2. Losses at the gene ends were 5 bases for V and 1 base for J; bases not matched to a gene: 3. Germline assignment: CDR1 MDHEN and CDR2 SYDVKM. The CDR3 length is 16 residues. In nucleotides, the CDR3 is TGTGCCAGCAGTCTAGGACTAGCGGGGGGCCAAGAGACCCAGTACTTC. Translation: CASSLGLAGGQETQYF.

The gene calls are TRBV11-1 and TRBJ1-2; TRBD1 matches 7 bases. Germline V gene sequence: CDR1 SGHAT, CDR2 FQDESV (reference sequence). V dropped 5 bases and J dropped 6; count of bases not matched to a gene: 9. There are 14 residues in the CDR3. The CDR3 sequence: CASSRNRGSDGYTF. The CDR3, as DNA: TGTGCCAGCAGCCGAAACAGGGGTTCAGATGGCTACACCTTC.

This chain links TRBV4-1 with TRBJ1-2; D gene unclear. V lost 1 base to trimming and J lost 5 bases, with 14 bases between them. This CDR3 region has 15 residues. Germline-derived CDR1 and CDR2 are MGHRA and YSYEKL. The chain's CDR3 is CASSQVSLSPYGYTF. In nucleotides, the CDR3 is TGCGCCAGCAGCCAAGTCTCTCTCTCCCCTTATGGCTACACCTTC.

This clone was found once. The rearrangement joins TRBV7-9 to TRBJ2-7; no clear D gene. The CDR3 totals 14 residues. The V gene's germline CDR1 is SEHNR and CDR2 FQNEAQ (reference sequence). The V end lost 5 bases, the J end lost 0 bases, and 11 bases lay between the germline ends. The CDR3: CASSQSTLSYEQYF. CDR3 coding DNA: TGTGCCAGCAGCCAATCGACGCTCTCCTACGAGCAGTACTTC.

Only one count was recorded for this clone. The junction does not match germline at one end; this may be a read error. The chain joins TRBV11-2 to TRBJ2-7; 7 nucleotides agree with TRBD1. CDR3 length: 12 amino acids. CDR1 is SGHAT and CDR2 is FQNNGV in the germline V gene. The chain's CDR3 is CASSFARGPVSF. CDR3 coding DNA: TGTGCCAGCAGCTTCGCAAGGGGGCCTGTCTCCTTC.

The chain recombines TRBV7-2 with TRBJ2-7; 10 bases fit TRBD1. CDR3 length: 15 residues. Per the germline V gene, CDR1 is SGHTA and CDR2 is FQGNSA. The V and J ends lost 4 bases and 2 bases, in that order; junction bases with no gene match: 5. The CDR3, as DNA: TGTGCCAGCAGCTACGGACAGGGGGTGACCTACGAGCAGTACTTC. Encoded protein: CASSYGQGVTYEQYF.

The rearrangement links TRBV7-4 to TRBJ2-2, with a tentative D call TRBD1 (6 bases). Trimming removed 5 bases from V and 2 bases from J, with 15 bases in between. Germline values: CDR1 SGHVT, CDR2 SQSDAQ. The CDR3 contains 16 residues. CDR3 nucleotide sequence: TGTGCCAGCAGCCTGGACAGCGACCTTAACACCGGGGAGCTGTTTTTT. Translated, it gives CASSLDSDLNTGELFF.

The rearrangement links TRBV18 to TRBJ2-7; 8 nucleotides align to TRBD1. Germline V gives CDR1 KGHSH, CDR2 LQKENI. The CDR3 runs to 15 residues. Trimming removed 3 bases from V and 3 bases from J; junction bases left unmatched: 7. Here the CDR3 DNA reads TGTGCCAGCTCACCTAAGGGACAGGCCCGCTACGAGCAGTACTTC. Amino acids: CASSPKGQARYEQYF.

This sequence joins TRBV5-1 and TRBJ2-3, with TRBD1 matching 9 bases. The CDR3 length is 15 residues. Germline loops: CDR1 SGHRS, CDR2 YFSETQ. After removal of 1 base from V and 3 bases from J, the junction contained 3 bases not matched to a gene. For the CDR3, the DNA is TGCGCCAGCAGCTTGTATGACAGGGGGACAGATACGCAGTATTTT. Protein sequence: CASSLYDRGTDTQYF.

V and J are TRBV10-3 and TRBJ2-1; D possibly matches TRBD1 or TRBD2 (5 bases each). Germline V gene sequence: CDR1 ENHRY, CDR2 SYGVKD. Trimming shortened V by 8 bases and J by 6 bases, and 11 bases separated the two germline ends. The length of the CDR3 is 12 residues. The CDR3 sequence: CAILGDGNEQFF. The CDR3 DNA sequence: TGTGCCATCCTGGGGGACGGCAATGAGCAGTTCTTC.

This rearrangement joins TRBV28 to TRBJ2-7; 8 nucleotides match TRBD2. J gave up 0 bases and V 8 bases, and 9 bases lay outside the gene matches. The CDR3 has 15 residues. CDR1 is MDHEN, CDR2 SYDVKM, per germline. The CDR3 nucleotides are TGTGCCAGCCTCCGGTCGGGAGGGAACTCCTACGAGCAGTACTTC. Amino acid sequence: CASLRSGGNSYEQYF.

Remarks on this clone: One junction end disagrees with the germline gene, perhaps due to a read error. Other DNA sequences of this sample code for an identical CDR3. V and J are TRBV29-1 and TRBJ1-2; 7 bases line up with TRBD1. CDR1 and CDR2 (germline): SQVTM, ANQGSEA. The CDR3 extends over 14 amino acids. The CDR3 is CSVVGRGKDYGYTF. In DNA, the CDR3 is TGCAGCGTTGTTGGCAGGGGGAAAGACTATGGCTACACTTTC.

The chain couples TRBV7-8 to TRBJ2-7, with 8 bases matching TRBD2. Germline V gene lookup returns CDR1 SGHVS and CDR2 FQNEAQ. The junction had 10 bases not matched to a gene; V was cut back by 1 base and J by 5 bases. This CDR3 has 16 amino acids. The CDR3 reads CASSLGQAAGGHEQYF. The DNA of the CDR3 is TGTGCCAGCAGCTTAGGACAGGCGGCGGGAGGCCACGAGCAGTACTTC.

The rearrangement uses TRBV5-1 and TRBJ2-2; D unresolved. The CDR3 contains 18 residues. The germline CDR1 and CDR2 sequences are SGHRS and YFSETQ. Trimming left V 0 bases short and J 0 bases short, with 15 bases between. CDR3 region: CASSLVGGWAANTGELFF. As DNA, the CDR3 is TGCGCCAGCAGCTTGGTTGGCGGTTGGGCGGCGAACACCGGGGAGCTGTTTTTT.

This sequence joins TRBV6-1 and TRBJ2-2, with a possible D match to TRBD1 (6 bases). Germline loops: CDR1 MNHNS, CDR2 SASEGT. This CDR3 spans 16 amino acids. Trimming left V 4 bases short and J 0 bases short, with 12 bases between. CDR3 bases: TGTGCCAGCAGTGTAAGGGCAGGGGCGAACACCGGGGAGCTGTTTTTT. Its translation: CASSVRAGANTGELFF.

The CDR3, as DNA: TGTGCCAGCAGCCGTTTTGTTGAGGGGCCGGGCGAGCAGTACTTC. This gives the protein CASSRFVEGPGEQYF. This chain connects TRBV4-2 to TRBJ2-7; either TRBD1 or TRBD2 may supply D (5 bases each). CDR1 and CDR2 (germline): LGHNA, YNFKEQ. The CDR3 totals 15 residues. Trimming stripped 4 bases from V and 6 bases from J, with 19 bases between.